The sequence of this T cell receptor beta chain was determined in a study of T-cell memory formation after mild COVID-19. Study at large: Clusters were largely donor specific.

This clonotype has just a few counts. Its antigen is unknown. Via MiXCR, TCRdb re-called the 5' RACE reads, giving one row per CDR3 protein. The sample contains more than 400,000 distinct CDR3 sequences, about 20% of which appear only once. This CDR3 comprises 16 residues. V was pared by 5 bases and J by 3 bases, with 19 bases between. Per the germline V gene, CDR1 is MNHEY and CDR2 is SVGAGI. Study-wide points: Cross-reactive memory appears to have joined, as suggested by some responding clones showing up in pre-infection memory. Contracting clones localized mainly to CM and EM when CD4+ and mainly to EMRA when CD8+.

The genes are TRBV6-5 and TRBJ1-1; D not resolved. This clonotype was sampled from an adult woman who had mild COVID-19 (a few samples of this study predate the infection). Cell type and time point are not known. The sample comprised PBMCs or a T cell subset sorted from them (not recorded which). CDR3 amino acids: CASSRLSDSSYTEAFF. The CDR3 coding sequence is TGTGCCAGCAGTCGACTCAGTGATTCCTCCTACACTGAAGCTTTCTTT.